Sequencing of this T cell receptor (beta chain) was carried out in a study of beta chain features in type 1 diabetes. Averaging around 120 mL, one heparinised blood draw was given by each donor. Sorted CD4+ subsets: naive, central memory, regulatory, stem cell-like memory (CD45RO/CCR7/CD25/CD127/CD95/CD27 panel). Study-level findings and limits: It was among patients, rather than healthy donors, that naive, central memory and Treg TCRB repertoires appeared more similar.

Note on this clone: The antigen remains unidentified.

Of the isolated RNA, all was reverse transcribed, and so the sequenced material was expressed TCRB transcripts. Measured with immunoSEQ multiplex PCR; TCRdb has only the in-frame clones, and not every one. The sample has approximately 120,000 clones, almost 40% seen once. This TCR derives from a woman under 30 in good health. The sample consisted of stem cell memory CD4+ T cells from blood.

CDR3 DNA: TGTGCCAGCAGCTTAGGAGGGGGACTAGTTGTCAATGAGCAGTTCTTC. Protein sequence: CASSLGGGLVVNEQFF. The chain employs TRBV7-2 and TRBJ2-1, with 8 bases that match TRBD2. The CDR3 is 16 amino acids. Germline CDR1 is SGHTA and CDR2 is FQGNSA. V shed 1 base, J shed 6 bases, and the junction held 8 bases outside the gene matches. The full variable domain, its missing parts supplied by reference TRBV7-2 and TRBJ2-1, is GAGVSQSPSNKVTEKGKDVELRCDPISGHTALYWYRQSLGQGLEFLIYFQGNSAPDKSGLPSDRFSAERTGGSVSTLTIQRTQQEDSAVYLCASSLGGGLVVNEQFFGPGTRLTVL.